Presented here are 19 T cell receptor beta chains from one specimen sequenced in a study of metastatic and nonmetastatic thyroid tumors. TCRdb ran MiXCR on the PCR reads. The sample yields approximately 50,000 clones, 20% to 25% seen once. All patients were untreated before thyroid surgery. Sequenced input: blood. These receptors all stem from a female donor with papillary thyroid cancer or a benign thyroid nodule (not recorded which). Some clones in this sample may be carry-over from other donors' samples.

V usage is TRBV20-1 and J usage is TRBJ2-7; 11 bases align to TRBD2. The CDR3 is 15 amino acids. J was trimmed by 5 bases and V by 3 bases; bases with no gene match: 9. Germline CDR1 is DFQATT and CDR2 is SNEGSKA (reference sequence). The CDR3 protein is CSARPALAGGDEQYF. The CDR3 nucleotides read TGCAGTGCTAGGCCCGCCCTAGCGGGAGGTGACGAGCAGTACTTC.

This clone appeared a few times. V gene TRBV7-2 combines with J gene TRBJ1-1, with D possibly being TRBD1 (5 bases). Germline V gene data show CDR1 as SGHTA and CDR2 as FQGNSA. The ends were cut back, 5 bases at V and 4 bases at J, with 14 bases in the middle. The CDR3 is made up of 14 amino acids. The chain's CDR3 is CASSGQRRGTEAFF. CDR3 sequence (DNA): TGTGCCAGCAGCGGACAAAGAAGGGGCACTGAAGCTTTCTTT.

There are many counts of this clone. The J gene is TRBJ1-2, the V gene TRBV7-6; the D gene is possibly TRBD1 (5 bases). The V end was cut by 4 bases, the J end by 8 bases, with 11 bases between. This CDR3 spans 12 amino acids. CDR1 is SGHVS and CDR2 is FNYEAQ in the germline V gene. DNA of the CDR3: TGTGCCAGCAGCTCCGGGACCGCCGGCTACACCTTC. Translation: CASSSGTAGYTF.

This clone came up many times. The chain is built from TRBV6-1 and TRBJ1-4, with D perhaps TRBD1 (5 bases). Trimming took off 4 bases at V and 4 bases at J, with 13 bases between the two ends. The CDR3 loop spans 15 amino acids. The germline gives CDR1 MNHNS, CDR2 SASEGT. CDR3 in amino acids: CASSGEGLSNEKLFF. The CDR3 DNA sequence: TGTGCCAGCAGTGGTGAGGGACTGAGTAATGAAAAACTGTTTTTT.

This clone was counted many times. This sequence joins TRBV3-1 and TRBJ1-2; no clear D. V lost 7 bases and J lost 5, with 11 bases in between. In germline, CDR1 is LGHDT, CDR2 YNNKEL (reference sequence). The CDR3 is made up of 12 amino acids. In DNA, the CDR3 is TGTGCCAGCATCAGGTACGGGTATGGCTACACCTTC. Translated, it gives CASIRYGYGYTF.

Turning to this clone: An end of the junction differs from the germline gene, which may be a read error. This rearrangement joins TRBV30 to TRBJ2-1; 11 bases match TRBD2. The CDR3 sequence is 14 residues long. In germline, CDR1 is GTSNPN, CDR2 SVGIG (reference sequence). The CDR3 loop reads CAWCLAGGFNEHFF. The CDR3 DNA is TGTGCCTGGTGTTTAGCGGGAGGGTTTAATGAGCACTTCTTC. The full variable domain, completed using reference TRBV30 and TRBJ2-1, is SQTIHQWPATLVQPVGSPLSLECTVEGTSNPNLYWYRQAAGRGLQLLFYSVGIGQISSEVPQNLSASRPQDRQFILSSKKLLLSDSGFYLCAWCLAGGFNEHFFGPGTRLTVL.

This clone was seen just once. V and J are TRBV11-2 and TRBJ1-1; D might be TRBD1 (5 bases). CDR3 length equals 16 residues. The ends were cut back, 1 base at V and 1 base at J, with 13 bases in the middle. Germline V gene lookup returns CDR1 SGHAT and CDR2 FQNNGV. In DNA form, the CDR3 reads TGTGCCAGCAGCTTAGGCAGGGTGGGAGAGAACACTGAAGCTTTCTTT. This codes for CASSLGRVGENTEAFF.

Remarks on this clone: One base away lies a much larger clone, so this may be a sequencing read error. The chain is built from TRBV28 and TRBJ2-5; tentatively, D is TRBD2 (6 bases). V dropped 10 bases and J dropped 5 bases, with 20 bases sitting between them. Germline values: CDR1 MDHEN, CDR2 SYDVKM. CDR3 length equals 14 residues. CDR3 bases: TGTGCCATCAGCGGACGCGGGGTTCGGGAGACCCAGTACTTC. This sequence encodes CAISGRGVRETQYF.

In the case of this clone: Sequence at one end of the junction differs from germline and may be a read error. The V and J genes are TRBV7-3 and TRBJ2-1; a possible D gene is TRBD1 (5 bases). Germline lookup yields CDR1 SGHTA and CDR2 FQGTGA. The CDR3 totals 16 residues. This CDR3 is CASILIGAGVTNEQFF. The CDR3 DNA is TGTGCCAGCATCTTAATTGGGGCTGGAGTTACCAATGAGCAGTTCTTC.

This clone was counted between two and nine times. Being one base from a much bigger clone, this may be a read error. This chain uses TRBV15 with TRBJ2-5, with D unclear. There are 14 residues in the CDR3. Per the germline V gene, CDR1 is LNHNV and CDR2 is YYDKDF (reference sequence). The V gene lost 6 bases and the J gene lost 4 bases, with 15 bases spanning the gap. The chain's CDR3 is CATRPFLQTETQYF. The CDR3 DNA reads TGTGCCACCAGGCCTTTTCTGCAGACAGAGACCCAGTACTTC.

As to this clone: This CDR3 fails to terminate in the conserved phenylalanine or tryptophan, so it likely reflects a read error. The CDR3 loop is CASSTGTGGNEQFC. CDR3 coding DNA: TGTGCCAGCAGTACAGGGACAGGCGGAAATGAGCAGTTCTGC. The chain has TRBV6-4 and TRBJ2-1; 8 bases line up with TRBD1. Trimming took 5 bases from V and 7 from J; bases not matched to a gene: 7. The CDR3 contains 14 residues. CDR1 MRHNA and CDR2 SNTAGT come from the germline V gene.

This clone was counted a few times. A much bigger clone sits one base away, suggesting this may be a read error. The chain couples TRBV6-4 to TRBJ2-1, with 10 bases identical to TRBD2. CDR1 is MRHNA, CDR2 SNTAGT, per germline. The junction had 8 bases not matched to a gene; V was cut back by 8 bases and J by 13 bases. The CDR3 consists of 12 residues. The CDR3 bases are TGTGCCAGCTGGGAGCGGGAGGGGCGCCAGTTCTTC. This codes for CASWEREGRQFF.

At least ten counts were recorded for this clone. CDR3 in amino acids: CASSPAAGIGGDTQYF. CDR3 in DNA: TGTGCCAGCAGCCCCGCAGCGGGAATAGGAGGAGATACGCAGTATTTT. This rearrangement joins TRBV28 to TRBJ2-3, with TRBD2 matching over 7 bases. CDR1 MDHEN and CDR2 SYDVKM come from the germline V gene. The length of the CDR3 is 16 residues. The J segment lost 5 bases and the V segment lost 6 bases, leaving 14 bases of the junction unmatched.

The table lists this clone with many counts. The chain has TRBV9 and TRBJ1-1; possibly TRBD1 for D (5 bases). This CDR3 contains 14 residues. V lost 3 bases to trimming and J lost 2 bases, with 11 bases between them. Germline V CDR1 and CDR2: SGDLS, YYNGEE. CDR3 loop: CASSAETVNTEAFF. The CDR3 DNA is TGTGCCAGCAGCGCGGAGACAGTCAACACTGAAGCTTTCTTT.

This clone has a count of ten or more. The V gene is TRBV7-9, the J gene TRBJ2-5, with TRBD1 matching over 11 bases. The V gene's germline CDR1 is SEHNR and CDR2 FQNEAQ (reference sequence). The junction had 6 bases not matched to a gene; V was cut back by 7 bases and J by 5 bases. The CDR3 is 14 amino acids. The CDR3 here is CASTRTGGEETQYF. CDR3 in DNA: TGTGCCAGCACCCGGACAGGGGGCGAGGAGACCCAGTACTTC.

This clone was detected ten times or more. One base away lies a much larger clone, so this may be a sequencing read error. The same CDR3 can be traced to other DNA sequences in this sample. The chain uses TRBV14 and TRBJ1-2; D may be TRBD1 (5 bases). The CDR3 is made up of 18 amino acids. In germline, CDR1 is SGHDN, CDR2 FVKESK. The CDR3 DNA reads TGCGCCAGCAGCCCCGGCAAGCCTGAGTGGGGACTACTTTATGGCTACACCTTC. Translation: CASSPGKPEWGLLYGYTF.

The sample holds many counts of this clone. The genes are TRBV6-1 and TRBJ2-5; no clear D gene. Germline V CDR1 and CDR2: MNHNS, SASEGT. The germline V and J ends were trimmed by 3 bases and 1 base, with 12 bases remaining between them. The CDR3 covers 15 residues. The CDR3 DNA follows: TGTGCCAGCAGTGAGTTGTTCCATAGCCAAGAGACCCAGTACTTC. Amino acid sequence: CASSELFHSQETQYF.

The genes are TRBV5-1 and TRBJ1-1; D is unclear. Germline CDR1 reads SGHRS; CDR2 reads YFSETQ. The V end was cut by 4 bases, the J end by 1 base, with 8 bases between. CDR3 length equals 13 residues. The CDR3 spells CASSVDGNTEAFF. Written as DNA, the CDR3 is TGCGCCAGCAGCGTGGACGGGAACACTGAAGCTTTCTTT.

This clone was seen at least ten times. A read error is possible here, since a much larger clone lies one base away. Other DNA sequences from this sample encode an identical CDR3 as well. The CDR3 DNA sequence: TGTGCCAGCAGTCAAGGGGCCGCCGGGGCCAACGTCCTGACTTTC. This codes for CASSQGAAGANVLTF. The rearrangement links TRBV28 to TRBJ2-6; D possibly corresponds to TRBD1 (5 bases). Trimming removed 5 bases from V and 4 bases from J, with 12 bases in between. This CDR3 has 15 amino acids. Germline CDR1 MDHEN, CDR2 SYDVKM.